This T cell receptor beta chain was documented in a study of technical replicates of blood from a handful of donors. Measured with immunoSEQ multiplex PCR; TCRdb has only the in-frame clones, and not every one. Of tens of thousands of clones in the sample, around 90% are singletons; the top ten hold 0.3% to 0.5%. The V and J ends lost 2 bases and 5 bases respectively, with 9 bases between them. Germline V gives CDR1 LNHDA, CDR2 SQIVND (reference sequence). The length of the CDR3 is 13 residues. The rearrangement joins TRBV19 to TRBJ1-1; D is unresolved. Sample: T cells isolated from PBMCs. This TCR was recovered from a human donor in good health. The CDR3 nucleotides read TGTGCCAGTAGTATAAATATGGAGACTGAAGCTTTCTTT. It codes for CASSINMETEAFF.